Below, 13 T cell receptor beta chains from the same sample are listed, as sequenced in a study of blood T cell repertoires in COVID-19. Repertoires were generated with immunoSEQ multiplex PCR, while TCRdb's copy carries only in-frame clones and drops some. This table has tens of thousands of clones, around nine tenths appearing once. Sample: peripheral blood. These receptors were obtained from a woman at least 80 years old with active COVID-19.

This clone was recorded once. V gene TRBV11-2 combines with J gene TRBJ1-1; 7 bases line up with TRBD1. The V gene end was trimmed by 5 bases and the J gene end by 0 bases; junction bases not matched to a gene: 12. The CDR3 runs to 17 residues. CDR1 and CDR2 from the germline V gene are SGHAT and FQNNGV. The DNA for the CDR3 is TGTGCCAGCAGCGAGGGGGCACGGTGGCGGATGAACACTGAAGCTTTCTTT. This translates into CASSEGARWRMNTEAFF.

This sequence joins TRBV13 and TRBJ2-2; 10 nucleotides line up with TRBD2. Germline V gene lookup returns CDR1 PRHDT and CDR2 FYEKMQ (reference sequence). The CDR3 is made up of 15 amino acids. Trimming took 6 bases from V and 5 from J; bases not matched to a gene: 6. Here the CDR3 reads CASRTGTSDTGELFF. The CDR3 DNA sequence: TGTGCCAGCAGGACCGGGACTAGCGATACCGGGGAGCTGTTTTTT. Full variable domain (rest looked up from reference TRBV13 and TRBJ2-2): AAGVIQSPRHLIKEKRETATLKCYPIPRHDTVYWYQQGPGQDPQFLISFYEKMQSDKGSIPDRFSAQQFSDYHSELNMSSLELGDSALYFCASRTGTSDTGELFFGEGSRLTVL.

This clone was counted only a few times. This chain links TRBV14 with TRBJ1-4, with D perhaps matching TRBD1 (5 bases). The ends were cut back, 4 bases at V and 7 bases at J, with 16 bases in the middle. Germline V gene lookup returns CDR1 SGHDN and CDR2 FVKESK. The CDR3 has 15 amino acids. The CDR3 loop is CASSPGRRRGEKLFF. The DNA for the CDR3 is TGTGCCAGCAGCCCAGGGAGACGGCGGGGTGAAAAACTGTTTTTT.

The chain couples TRBV4-1 to TRBJ1-5; 12 bases line up with TRBD1. The V segment lost 4 bases and the J segment 6 bases; nucleotides outside the gene matches: 13. CDR1 MGHRA and CDR2 YSYEKL come from the germline V gene. The CDR3 is 18 residues long. The CDR3 nucleotides are TGCGCCAGCAGCCTTGGCTCCACCGGGACAGGGGGCGGTCAGCCCCAGCATTTT. The encoded protein is CASSLGSTGTGGGQPQHF.

The gene calls are TRBV7-2 and TRBJ1-6; TRBD1 matches 7 bases. After removal of 2 bases from V and 7 bases from J, the junction contained 5 bases not matched to a gene. The germline V gene has CDR1 SGHTA and CDR2 FQGNSA. The CDR3 has 15 amino acids. The CDR3 nucleotides read TGTGCCAGCAGCTTAACAGGGGTCGAGAATTCACCCCTCCACTTT. Its protein product is CASSLTGVENSPLHF.

V gene TRBV5-5 combines with J gene TRBJ2-7; TRBD2 matches at 7 bases. J gave up 0 bases and V 3 bases, and 9 bases lay outside the gene matches. The CDR3 consists of 16 residues. Germline V CDR1 and CDR2: SGHKS, YYEKEE (reference sequence). The CDR3 coding sequence is TGTGCCAGCAGCTGGGGGAGGGCTGGGTTCTCCTACGAGCAGTACTTC. The encoded protein is CASSWGRAGFSYEQYF.

DNA of the CDR3: TGTGCCAGCAGCTTAAGACTTAACTCCTACGAGCAGTACTTC. It translates to CASSLRLNSYEQYF. The chain is built from TRBV13 and TRBJ2-7; D gene uncertain. The CDR3 runs to 14 residues. CDR1 and CDR2 (germline): PRHDT, FYEKMQ (reference sequence). V dropped 2 bases and J dropped 0 bases, with 8 bases sitting between them.

The chain links TRBV28 to TRBJ1-2; D is uncertain. From germline, CDR1 is MDHEN and CDR2 SYDVKM. Trimming removed 2 bases from V and 0 bases from J, with 13 bases in between. CDR3 length equals 16 residues. In nucleotides, the CDR3 is TGTGCCAGCAGTTTAGGTTACGGTCGGTCTAACTATGGCTACACCTTC. Protein sequence: CASSLGYGRSNYGYTF.

The chain couples TRBV29-1 to TRBJ2-2; D is uncertain. Looked up from germline, CDR1 is SQVTM and CDR2 is ANQGSEA. V lost 4 bases, J lost 1 base, and 7 bases lay in between. CDR3 length: 13 amino acids. For the CDR3, the DNA is TGCAGCGTTGCGAGACAGAACACCGGGGAGCTGTTTTTT. Its translation is CSVARQNTGELFF.

V usage is TRBV28 and J usage is TRBJ2-7; TRBD2 agrees at 9 bases. This CDR3 spans 14 amino acids. The germline gives CDR1 MDHEN, CDR2 SYDVKM. With V trimmed by 7 bases and J by 5 bases, 9 bases remained unmatched. The CDR3 DNA follows: TGTGCCAGCATCCCTAGGACTAGCGACAACGAGCAGTACTTC. It specifies CASIPRTSDNEQYF.

V gene TRBV28 combines with J gene TRBJ2-3, with 9 bases matching TRBD1. The CDR3 length is 12 residues. The trim removed 8 bases at V and 7 bases at J, leaving 4 bases unmatched. CDR1 is MDHEN, CDR2 SYDVKM, per germline. The CDR3 DNA reads TGTGCCAGCGGGACAGGGATGAATACGCAGTATTTT. Residues: CASGTGMNTQYF.

This clone was seen just once. The chain combines TRBV20-1 with TRBJ2-1, with 12 bases that match TRBD2. The CDR3 extends over 14 amino acids. The J segment lost 4 bases and the V segment lost 3 bases, leaving 1 base of the junction unmatched. CDR1 is DFQATT, CDR2 SNEGSKA, per germline (reference sequence). This CDR3 is CSASTSGGYNEQFF. Here the CDR3 DNA reads TGCAGTGCTAGTACTAGCGGGGGGTACAATGAGCAGTTCTTC.

The table lists this clone with a count of one. This rearrangement joins TRBV7-9 to TRBJ2-3; 7 nucleotides agree with TRBD2. Germline V lookup: CDR1 SEHNR, CDR2 FQNEAQ (reference sequence). V gave up 5 bases and J gave up 6 bases; unmatched junction bases: 14. This CDR3 contains 16 residues. CDR3 nucleotide sequence: TGTGCCAGCAGCGGCGGTGAAGCGGGATTAGGGGATACGCAGTATTTT. It codes for CASSGGEAGLGDTQYF.